This TCR beta chain stems from a study of human T cells and chemical hapten exposure. Overall study context: TCR yield per sample varied, mainly due to pooled library volumes.

This clonotype was counted at least ten times. Sample time point: pre-sensitization, week 0. Treatment here: therapeutic diphenylcyclopropenone sensitization with weekly scalp DPC. Each donor was an alopecia patient between 18 and 70 years of age who qualified for DPC. This CDR3 is 14 amino acids long. Trimming at V came to 1 base and at J to 4 bases, leaving 6 bases not matched to a gene. From germline, CDR1 is DFQATT and CDR2 SNEGSKA (reference sequence). TCRdb used MiXCR to reprocess the RACE reads, holding one entry per CDR3 protein. The sample yields tens of thousands of distinct CDR3 sequences, about 10% seen once.

The chain uses TRBV20-1 and TRBJ2-7; 8 nucleotides line up with TRBD2. The starting material was whole blood, obtained in connection with sensitization to the hapten diphenylcyclopropenone (DPC). This clonotype was obtained from a man aged 30-40 years with alopecia areata. Some clones in this sample may be carry-over from other donors' samples. The CDR3 sequence: CSARVRGGVYEQYF. The CDR3 region has the DNA TGCAGTGCTAGAGTACGGGGGGGCGTATACGAGCAGTACTTC.